Each of the 26 T cell receptor beta chains below was sequenced from the same sample in a study of T cells in Graves' hyperthyroidism and ophthalmopathy. Amplification yielded TCR beta CDR3 regions, with RNA transcripts as the source. First-round RT-PCR targeting the TCR CDR3 was performed with the HTBI primer set. TCRdb fed the multiplex PCR reads into MiXCR, producing one record per CDR3 protein. The sample has 660,000 or so distinct CDR3 sequences; around 21% are singletons. Sequenced input: blood. These receptors all stem from a man aged 30 to 39 with Graves' ophthalmopathy.

This clonotype has a count of ten or more. The chain has TRBV20-1 and TRBJ1-6, with a possible D match to TRBD1 (5 bases). With 1 base removed from V and 10 bases from J, the gap between germline ends came to 14 bases. CDR3 length: 14 amino acids. CDR1 and CDR2 (germline): DFQATT, SNEGSKA (reference sequence). Written as DNA, the CDR3 is TGCAGTGCTAGAGTTGGGGCTGAATCCTCACCCCTCCACTTT. Its translation: CSARVGAESSPLHF.

This clonotype was observed at least ten times. The rearrangement uses TRBV28 and TRBJ2-3; the match to TRBD2 covers 12 bases. Germline V lookup: CDR1 MDHEN, CDR2 SYDVKM. After removal of 5 bases from V and 5 bases from J, the junction contained 8 bases not matched to a gene. The CDR3 contains 16 residues. The CDR3 bases are TGTGCCAGCAGTCGACCAACTAGCGGGAGGTTAGATACGCAGTATTTT. The encoded protein is CASSRPTSGRLDTQYF.

The V gene is TRBV12-3 or TRBV12-4, the J gene TRBJ1-5; TRBD1 matches 10 bases. The CDR3 totals 15 residues. Trimming took 7 bases from V and 3 from J; bases not matched to a gene: 6. CDR3 loop: CASTAGTGVNQPQHF. The CDR3 region has the DNA TGTGCCAGCACCGCCGGGACAGGGGTCAATCAGCCCCAGCATTTT.

This clonotype was counted many times. This chain uses TRBV28 with TRBJ2-7; the D gene is possibly TRBD2 (5 bases). Germline CDR1 reads MDHEN; CDR2 reads SYDVKM. The CDR3 covers 15 residues. Trimming left V 8 bases short and J 0 bases short, with 17 bases between. CDR3 sequence (DNA): TGTGCCAGCTTTCCGGGGAAAGTAGGCTCCTACGAGCAGTACTTC. Its protein product is CASFPGKVGSYEQYF. The full variable domain, with the rest looked up from reference TRBV28 and TRBJ2-7, is DVKVTQSSRYLVKRTGEKVFLECVQDMDHENMFWYRQDPGLGLRLIYFSYDVKMKEKGDIPEGYSVSREKKERFSLILESASTNQTSMYLCASFPGKVGSYEQYFGPGTRLTVT.

The chain combines TRBV6-1 with TRBJ2-7, with 9 nucleotides matching TRBD1. With 7 bases clipped from V and 1 base from J, the junction kept 8 bases outside the gene matches. This CDR3 has 15 residues. Per germline, CDR1 MNHNS and CDR2 SASEGT. The DNA of the CDR3 is TGTGCCAGCACTCCGGGACAGGGACCTTCCTACGAGCAGTACTTC. Translation: CASTPGQGPSYEQYF.

The gene calls are TRBV29-1 and TRBJ2-1; TRBD2 agrees at 10 bases. Germline lookup yields CDR1 SQVTM and CDR2 ANQGSEA. The CDR3 covers 14 residues. Unmatched junction bases numbered 7, after V lost 5 bases and J lost 6 bases. As DNA, the CDR3 is TGCAGCGTTCACTTAGGACTAGCGGTCAATGAGCAGTTCTTC. Encoded protein: CSVHLGLAVNEQFF.

This clonotype was picked up many times. V and J are TRBV28 and TRBJ2-7; 9 nucleotides line up with TRBD1. V shed 5 bases and J 7 bases; nucleotides not matched to a gene: 15. Germline values: CDR1 MDHEN, CDR2 SYDVKM. The CDR3 has 16 amino acids. This chain's CDR3 is CASSLIPGTGRGEQYF. The CDR3 bases are TGTGCCAGCAGTCTCATACCCGGGACAGGGAGAGGGGAGCAGTACTTC.

This clonotype was seen a handful of times. This chain connects TRBV15 to TRBJ2-1, with TRBD2 matching over 9 bases. The CDR3 runs to 14 residues. Germline V CDR1 and CDR2: LNHNV, YYDKDF (reference sequence). The V and J ends lost 5 bases and 4 bases, in that order; junction bases with no gene match: 3. CDR3: CATSGREGYNEQFF. CDR3 DNA: TGTGCCACCAGCGGGCGGGAGGGTTACAATGAGCAGTTCTTC. Based on the CDR3 plus reference TRBV15 and TRBJ2-1, the full variable domain is DAMVIQNPRYQVTQFGKPVTLSCSQTLNHNVMYWYQQKSSQAPKLLFHYYDKDFNNEADTPDNFQSRRPNTSFCFLDIRSPGLGDTAMYLCATSGREGYNEQFFGPGTRLTVL.

The chain combines TRBV6-2 or TRBV6-3 with TRBJ1-1; TRBD1 aligns across 10 bases. CDR1 is MNHEY and CDR2 is SVGEGT in the germline V gene. V lost 4 bases and J lost 3; bases outside the gene matches: 5. This CDR3 comprises 15 residues. CDR3 DNA sequence: TGTGCCAGCAGTTTCAGGGGGACAGGGGACACTGAAGCTTTCTTT. It yields the protein CASSFRGTGDTEAFF.

This clonotype came up many times. This chain connects TRBV11-1 to TRBJ2-3; D is unclear. CDR1 is SGHAT, CDR2 FQDESV, per germline (reference sequence). CDR3 length: 14 amino acids. V lost 6 bases and J lost 3, with 13 bases in between. CDR3 residues: CASSSAWGTDTQYF. DNA for the CDR3: TGTGCCAGCAGTAGTGCTTGGGGAACAGATACGCAGTATTTT.

V and J are TRBV9 and TRBJ1-3; D is unresolved. Germline CDR1 is SGDLS and CDR2 is YYNGEE. This CDR3 region has 15 residues. Deletions cut 1 base from V and 2 bases from J, with 10 bases between. In DNA form, the CDR3 reads TGTGCCAGCAGCGTAACGGACGGACCTGGAAACACCATATATTTT. Residues: CASSVTDGPGNTIYF.

At least ten counts were recorded for this clonotype. The genes are TRBV28 and TRBJ2-2; 9 bases agree with TRBD1. The junction had 6 bases not matched to a gene; V was cut back by 4 bases and J by 6 bases. Germline V gene sequence: CDR1 MDHEN, CDR2 SYDVKM. This CDR3 spans 15 amino acids. The CDR3 DNA reads TGTGCCAGCAGTTCGCCGGGACAGGGTTCCGGGGAGCTGTTTTTT. Protein: CASSSPGQGSGELFF.

This clonotype showed up many times. CDR3 region: CASSKLAGRTDTQYF. The CDR3 nucleotides are TGTGCCAGCAGCAAACTAGCGGGCCGCACAGATACGCAGTATTTT. The genes are TRBV6-1 and TRBJ2-3, with TRBD2 identical over 9 bases. This CDR3 region has 15 residues. The germline V gene encodes CDR1 MNHNS and CDR2 SASEGT. Germline trimming cut 6 bases from V and 1 base from J; bases unmatched to any gene: 5.

This chain joins TRBV19 and TRBJ2-1, with 7 bases identical to TRBD2. The CDR3 is made up of 16 amino acids. The V gene's germline CDR1 is LNHDA and CDR2 SQIVND (reference sequence). Trimming took 7 bases from V and 1 from J; bases not matched to a gene: 10. The CDR3, as DNA: TGTGCCAGTACCTCGGGTCTAGCGGAATCCTACAATGAGCAGTTCTTC. It translates to CASTSGLAESYNEQFF.

This clonotype occurred many times. The V and J genes are TRBV29-1 and TRBJ2-7; possibly TRBD2 for D (6 bases). In germline, CDR1 is SQVTM, CDR2 ANQGSEA. CDR3 length: 11 amino acids. Trimming took 6 bases from V and 4 from J, leaving 10 bases between them. The CDR3: CSVGDWYEQYF. Here the CDR3 DNA reads TGCAGCGTGGGGGACTGGTACGAGCAGTACTTC.

This clonotype was recorded at least ten times. The J gene is TRBJ1-1, the V gene TRBV27, with D perhaps TRBD1 (5 bases). The CDR3 contains 11 residues. Trimming pared 8 bases from V and 7 bases from J, leaving 11 bases between. Germline V lookup: CDR1 MNHEY, CDR2 SMNVEV (reference sequence). CDR3 residues: CASRGLFEAFF. DNA of the CDR3: TGTGCCAGCCGGGGACTCTTTGAAGCTTTCTTT.

This chain links TRBV24-1 with TRBJ2-7, with 7 bases fitting TRBD2. The CDR3 contains 18 residues. Germline V gene data show CDR1 as KGHDR and CDR2 as SFDVKD. The CDR3 bases are TGTCCTTATAGTAGGGAGGGTTTAGCGGCTTATCACTCCTACGAGCAGTACTTC. Its translation is CPYSREGLAAYHSYEQYF.

This chain connects TRBV12-3 or TRBV12-4 to TRBJ1-4; TRBD1 is a possible D gene (5 bases). The CDR3 loop spans 14 amino acids. Trimming took off 10 bases at V and 4 bases at J, with 16 bases between the two ends. The CDR3 loop is CATRRDHRNEKLFF. The DNA for the CDR3 is TGTGCCACCCGCCGGGACCATCGTAATGAAAAACTGTTTTTT.

The chain employs TRBV10-1 and TRBJ2-5; D gene ambiguous. Germline-derived CDR1 and CDR2 are WNHNN and SYGVQD (reference sequence). Trimming stripped 4 bases from V and 1 base from J, with 10 bases between. CDR3 length: 14 amino acids. DNA for the CDR3: TGCGCCAGCAGTGGAGACCGGAGCCAAGAGACCCAGTACTTC. It specifies CASSGDRSQETQYF.

J is TRBJ1-5 and V is TRBV5-6; perhaps TRBD1 as D (5 bases). The CDR3 loop spans 16 amino acids. Deletions cut 0 bases from V and 1 base from J, with 11 bases between. Germline loops: CDR1 SGHDT, CDR2 YYEEEE. The CDR3 here is CASSLGPGLSNQPQHF. DNA of the CDR3: TGTGCCAGCAGCTTGGGTCCAGGGCTGAGCAATCAGCCCCAGCATTTT.

This clonotype was seen a few times. The V and J genes are TRBV14 and TRBJ2-7; the D gene is possibly TRBD1 (6 bases). Germline CDR1 SGHDN, CDR2 FVKESK. The CDR3 is made up of 15 amino acids. V was trimmed by 3 bases and J by 1 base, leaving 13 bases between them. The CDR3 DNA is TGTGCCAGCAGCCAGGGGGCCCCCGAATCCTACGAGCAGTACTTC. Translated, it gives CASSQGAPESYEQYF.

The chain recombines TRBV24-1 with TRBJ2-1; possibly TRBD1 for D (7 bases). The V end was cut by 2 bases, the J end by 7 bases, with 17 bases between. CDR3 size: 16 residues. Germline-derived CDR1 and CDR2 are KGHDR and SFDVKD. Here the CDR3 DNA reads TGTGCCACCAGTGATTCGGACAGGCGGGGTAAAAATGAGCAGTTCTTC. This codes for CATSDSDRRGKNEQFF.

This chain uses TRBV5-4 with TRBJ2-3; 7 bases agree with TRBD2. The germline CDR1 and CDR2 sequences are SGHNT and YYREEE (reference sequence). The CDR3 is made up of 15 amino acids. V lost 1 base, J lost 0 bases, and 2 bases stayed unmatched. CDR3 in amino acids: CASSLIGRSTDTQYF. CDR3 DNA: TGTGCCAGCAGCTTGATCGGGAGGAGCACAGATACGCAGTATTTT.

This chain uses TRBV3-1 with TRBJ2-1; 14 nucleotides match TRBD2. Germline V lookup: CDR1 LGHDT, CDR2 YNNKEL (reference sequence). V lost 1 base to trimming and J lost 6 bases; unmatched junction nucleotides: 5. The CDR3 sequence is 17 residues long. CDR3 region: CASSQGLAGGWVNEQFF. CDR3 nucleotides: TGTGCCAGCAGCCAAGGACTAGCGGGAGGGTGGGTCAATGAGCAGTTCTTC.

This clonotype showed up many times. The chain uses TRBV28 and TRBJ2-3; 12 positions agree with TRBD1. V lost 3 bases and J lost 4; bases outside the gene matches: 5. The CDR3 is 16 amino acids. Germline V gene lookup returns CDR1 MDHEN and CDR2 SYDVKM. The CDR3 DNA follows: TGTGCCAGCAGTTTCTCCGGGACAGGGGGCGCAGATACGCAGTATTTT. It is translated as CASSFSGTGGADTQYF.

The rearrangement joins TRBV7-8 to TRBJ2-5; 9 bases match TRBD2. The germline gives CDR1 SGHVS, CDR2 FQNEAQ. The CDR3 runs 15 residues. V lost 5 bases to trimming and J lost 2 bases; unmatched junction nucleotides: 6. CDR3 region: CASSNSGSNQETQYF. CDR3 coding DNA: TGTGCCAGCAGCAATAGCGGGAGTAATCAAGAGACCCAGTACTTC.